These 7 T cell receptor beta chains were all obtained from the same sample, sequenced in a study of T cells in Graves' hyperthyroidism and ophthalmopathy. RNA transcripts were the template for amplifying TCR beta CDR3 regions. An initial round of RT-PCR targeting the TCR CDR3 relied on the HTBI primer set. From the multiplex PCR reads, TCRdb called clonotypes with MiXCR, one entry per CDR3 protein. The data contain fewer than 300,000 distinct CDR3 sequences, over 12% of them singletons. Sequencing input: blood. These TCRs come from a woman in her fifties or sixties with Graves' hyperthyroidism that later progressed to Graves' ophthalmopathy.

This clonotype was found many times. The J gene is TRBJ2-2, the V gene TRBV28, with 10 bases fitting TRBD2. The germline gives CDR1 MDHEN, CDR2 SYDVKM. Unmatched junction bases numbered 11, after V lost 6 bases and J lost 4 bases. The CDR3 is made up of 17 amino acids. The CDR3 loop is CASSSFSGRGLTGELFF. As DNA, the CDR3 is TGTGCCAGCAGCTCCTTCAGCGGGAGGGGACTCACCGGGGAGCTGTTTTTT.

At least ten counts were recorded for this clonotype. The chain employs TRBV2 and TRBJ1-1; D ambiguous. Looked up from germline, CDR1 is SNHLY and CDR2 is FYNNEI. V lost 2 bases and J lost 1, with 8 bases in between. This CDR3 spans 14 amino acids. CDR3 DNA: TGTGCCAGCAGTGAATTGGTGACGAACACTGAAGCTTTCTTT. It translates to CASSELVTNTEAFF. Looking up the rest from reference TRBV2 and TRBJ1-1 gives the full variable domain: EPEVTQTPSHQVTQMGQEVILRCVPISNHLYFYWYRQILGQKVEFLVSFYNNEISEKSEIFDDQFSVERPDGSNFTLKIRSTKLEDSAMYFCASSELVTNTEAFFGQGTRLTVV.

In this sample, this clonotype turned up a few times. The V call is TRBV15, the J call TRBJ1-2, with a tentative D call TRBD1 (5 bases). The V gene's germline CDR1 is LNHNV and CDR2 YYDKDF (reference sequence). The CDR3 runs 15 residues. Trimming left V 0 bases short and J 5 bases short, with 13 bases between. CDR3 in DNA: TGTGCCACCAGCAGAGATAAGGGAGGGGCATATGGCTACACCTTC. The encoded protein is CATSRDKGGAYGYTF.

Ten or more counts support this clonotype. V usage is TRBV20-1 and J usage is TRBJ2-1; TRBD2 matches at 11 bases. Germline loops: CDR1 DFQATT, CDR2 SNEGSKA (reference sequence). Unmatched junction bases numbered 8, after V lost 6 bases and J lost 1 base. This CDR3 is built from 16 residues. In DNA, the CDR3 is TGCAGTGCCCCACTAGCGGGAGTGAGGTCCTACAATGAGCAGTTCTTC. Its protein is CSAPLAGVRSYNEQFF.

This clonotype was seen many times. This chain links TRBV6-6 with TRBJ2-2, with unresolved D. CDR1 is MNHNY, CDR2 SVGAGI, per germline (reference sequence). This CDR3 spans 14 amino acids. V shed 0 bases and J shed 0 bases, with 2 bases lying between them. For the CDR3, the DNA is TGTGCCAGCAGTTACTCTCCGAACACCGGGGAGCTGTTTTTT. This gives the protein CASSYSPNTGELFF.

In this sample, this clonotype turned up once. The chain joins TRBV11-3 to TRBJ2-7, with 8 bases identical to TRBD2. The germline V gene encodes CDR1 SGHNT and CDR2 YENEEA. With 5 bases clipped from V and 6 bases from J, the junction kept 12 bases outside the gene matches. The CDR3 sequence is 15 residues long. This chain's CDR3 is CASSLGAAGRVEQYF. In DNA form, the CDR3 reads TGTGCCAGCAGCCTCGGGGCCGCCGGGAGGGTCGAGCAGTACTTC.

This clonotype was counted at least ten times. The genes are TRBV20-1 and TRBJ2-3; TRBD1 is a possible D gene (6 bases). Germline assignment: CDR1 DFQATT and CDR2 SNEGSKA (reference sequence). The V end was cut by 5 bases, the J end by 4 bases, with 16 bases between. The CDR3 consists of 14 residues. Here the CDR3 reads CSACPQGHPDTQYF. In nucleotides, the CDR3 is TGCAGTGCTTGCCCCCAGGGGCACCCAGATACGCAGTATTTT.